Listed below are T cell receptor beta chains from one sample, sequenced in a study of blood T cell repertoires in COVID-19. Profiling relied on immunoSEQ multiplex PCR, and the TCRdb table lists in-frame clones only, not all of them. This sample has 140,000 to 150,000 clones, with roughly 86% found just once. The sample comprised peripheral blood. The receptors derive from a human donor in a cohort sampled during active COVID-19. CDR3s leave out the opening cysteine and the closing phenylalanine or tryptophan. The order of the fields is J gene, clone size, V gene, CDR3 protein. Clone sizes are given selectively: once, few, many, or a class where the clone is expanded.

J gene: TRBJ1-5
clone size: NA
V gene: TRBV28
CDR3 protein: ASSRSWTLNQPQH

J gene: TRBJ2-7
clone size: few
V gene: TRBV10-3
CDR3 protein: AISRDSPYEQY

J gene: TRBJ1-1
clone size: NA
V gene: TRBV5-1
CDR3 protein: ASSGGQRRGTEAF

J gene: TRBJ2-2
clone size: NA
V gene: TRBV6-2/TRBV6-3
CDR3 protein: ASSYFGTIVAGELF

J gene: TRBJ2-1
clone size: NA
V gene: TRBV19
CDR3 protein: ASKPESSYNEQF

J gene: TRBJ2-5
clone size: NA
V gene: TRBV12-3/TRBV12-4
CDR3 protein: ASSTGFQETQY

J gene: TRBJ2-1
clone size: NA
V gene: TRBV4-3
CDR3 protein: ASSQVWGRGKNEQF

J gene: TRBJ2-2
clone size: NA
V gene: TRBV6-1
CDR3 protein: ASSERTGSTGELF

J gene: TRBJ2-3
clone size: NA
V gene: TRBV30
CDR3 protein: AWARKVGTQY

J gene: TRBJ1-2
clone size: NA
V gene: TRBV12-3/TRBV12-4
CDR3 protein: ASSWGQGDGYT

J gene: TRBJ2-1
clone size: NA
V gene: TRBV5-1
CDR3 protein: ASSLALAGGNEQF

J gene: TRBJ1-2
clone size: NA
V gene: TRBV5-4
CDR3 protein: ASSFNRGLKGGYT

J gene: TRBJ2-7
clone size: NA
V gene: TRBV6-5
CDR3 protein: ASSYRRGSNEQY

J gene: TRBJ1-1
clone size: NA
V gene: TRBV3-1/TRBV3-2
CDR3 protein: ASSQDLEFTGTEAF

J gene: TRBJ1-2
clone size: NA
V gene: TRBV6-5
CDR3 protein: ASSPGIRGYT

J gene: TRBJ2-5
clone size: NA
V gene: TRBV7-2
CDR3 protein: ASSLVTGGVETQY

J gene: TRBJ2-3
clone size: NA
V gene: TRBV6-2/TRBV6-3
CDR3 protein: ASSETGGLTDTQY

J gene: TRBJ2-7
clone size: NA
V gene: TRBV11-2
CDR3 protein: ASSFSIGLAESYEQY